Sequencing of this T cell receptor beta chain was carried out in a study of shared clonotypes between healthy human individuals (TCRdb year 2020). About the investigation overall: A couple of women and a few men aged 18 to 49 years were included in the cohort. For each donor, three plates each were used for CD4 naive and CD4 memory, two plates were used for CD8 naive, and one plate was used for CD8 memory. Per donor, leukapheresis produced somewhere between about 0.94 and 9 billion PBMCs. To increase sequencing depth and limit assay-specific biases, TCR repertoire library preparation and sequencing were carried out by different laboratories using diverse techniques. The study deeply sequenced blood TCR repertoires of five healthy adults to estimate repertoire size and the extent of clonotype sharing between individuals. Broader findings and caveats from the paper: Across a few donors, approximately 5% of naive CD4, over 3% of naive CD8, 2.3% of memory CD4, and roughly 0.41% of memory CD8 clonotypes were shared. Naive subsets generally had larger estimated clonotype richness than memory subsets. Sampling was restricted to blood, and TCR repertoires in tissue are likely to differ from TCR repertoires in blood. Higher generation probabilities were observed for clonotypes shared by all four sorted-subset donors than for non-shared clonotypes. Pairwise subsampling indicated that sequencing depth was expected to affect the degree of clonotype sharing among donors. Because the study included a small number of donors, the genetic and exposure-history diversity represented was limited. Incomplete sequencing was indicated by rarefaction of sorted-subset datasets, despite the large sequencing depth.

About this clone itself: Its antigen remains undetermined. The record has no base qualities; no much larger clone is one base away.

Using the deep immunoSEQ assay, TCR CDR3 regions were amplified from genomic DNA by multiplex PCR. Extracted genomic DNA from each cell subset was distributed evenly across all wells of several immunoSEQ 96-well plates, and each plate was treated as a replicate. For sorted subsets, about 200 ng genomic DNA, equal to 30,000 or so T cell genomes, was loaded into each replicate PCR. The purified libraries were quantified using a Qubit 3.0 fluorometer, sized with a Bioanalyzer 2100, and then quantified again using the KAPA Library Quantification kit. Each immunoSEQ 96-well plate was sequenced on its own single-read 150-cycle Illumina NextSeq 550 flow cell. The authors processed their data as follows. Because the immunoSEQ output included only junctional sequences and no quality scores, the filtering could not be the same as the filtering used for full-length reads. To assign V/J genes and CDR3, sequences were annotated against IMGT germline references using PyIR, a Python wrapper for IgBLAST v1.9. Reads with weak V/J assignments (E-value above 1e-6), missing CDR3, stop codons, out-of-frame junctions, or ambiguous translated residues were removed. V3J clonotypes were defined by identical inferred V gene, J gene, and CDR3 amino acid sequence. Percentage overlap between repertoires was computed as shared unique clonotypes divided by the size of the smaller repertoire. RTK rarefaction, the Chao1 estimator, and Recon v2.1 estimates of unobserved clonotypes were used to assess repertoire richness. For all TCRbeta clonotypes obtained by the gDNA method from several donors, generation probabilities were computed with OLGA. Imported from immuneACCESS, the table was reduced by TCRdb to in-frame sequences with V and J called. These copies leave out some clones; in studies compared against another copy, an unresolved V gene accounts for under half, and the cause of the remainder is not known. V and J calls plus clone size are reproduced from that table; the DNA served to infer D and trimming. Recorded for this sample are over 2 million clones; approximately 94% of them occurred a single time. The ten largest clones represent 0.85% to 1.3% of the sample.

Inclusive of the bounding cysteine and phenylalanine, the CDR3 is 17 residues long. Just the 51-base CDR3 DNA is kept, in frame starting at base 1. CDR1 LNHDA and CDR2 SQIVND are derived from the germline V gene (reference sequence). V drops 1 base and J drops 4 bases, leaving 16 bases in between. CD8 naive samples were CD45RO-negative cells positively selected for CCR7, giving a CD45RA+CCR7+ population that excluded TemRA cells. Donors were healthy HIV-negative adults with no recently reported acute infections or vaccinations. Every donor was a Caucasian adult living in Nashville, Tennessee, USA. Blood was obtained by leukapheresis, after which PBMCs were separated by Ficoll-Histopaque density gradient centrifugation and cryopreserved in liquid nitrogen vapor phase. Analytical flow cytometry was used to check the purity and quantity of each magnetically sorted T cell population. Genomic DNA was isolated from every sorted fraction and measured by UV absorbance on a Nanodrop 2000c.

The chain uses TRBV19 and TRBJ2-2; the D gene is possibly TRBD1 or TRBD2, each agreeing over 5 bases. The sample taken for sequencing was naive CD8+ T cells sorted from blood. The cell subset or site label of this sample denotes: CD45RA+CCR7+. The TCR was taken from a man younger than 30 in good health. The DNA reads TGTGCCAGTAGTATAGGGTGGCGAGGGACGGCCACCGGGGAGCTGTTTTTT. This gives the protein CASSIGWRGTATGELFF.